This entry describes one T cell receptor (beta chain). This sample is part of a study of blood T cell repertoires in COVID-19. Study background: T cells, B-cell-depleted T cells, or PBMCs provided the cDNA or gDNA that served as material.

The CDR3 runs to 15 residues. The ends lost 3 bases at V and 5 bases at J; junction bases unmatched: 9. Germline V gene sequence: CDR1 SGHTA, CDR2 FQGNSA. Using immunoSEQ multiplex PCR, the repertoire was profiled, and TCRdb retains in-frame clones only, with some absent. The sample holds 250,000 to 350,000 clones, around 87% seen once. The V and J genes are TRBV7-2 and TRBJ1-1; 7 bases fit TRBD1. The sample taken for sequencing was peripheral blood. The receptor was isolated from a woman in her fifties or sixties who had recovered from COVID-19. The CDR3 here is CASSLGRQGYTEAFF. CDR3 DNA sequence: TGTGCCAGCAGCTTGGGTCGACAGGGCTATACTGAAGCTTTCTTT. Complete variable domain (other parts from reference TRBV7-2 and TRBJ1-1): GAGVSQSPSNKVTEKGKDVELRCDPISGHTALYWYRQSLGQGLEFLIYFQGNSAPDKSGLPSDRFSAERTGGSVSTLTIQRTQQEDSAVYLCASSLGRQGYTEAFFGQGTRLTVV.